The 22 T cell receptor beta chains below come from one sample, sequenced in a study of cytomegalovirus exposure and HLA in healthy donors. PCR was performed using 60 Vbeta and 13 Jbeta primers. Clones were sequenced by immunoSEQ multiplex PCR, and TCRdb holds only the in-frame ones, with some missing. This sample has 45,000 to 60,000 clones, with around 82% found just once. Sequencing was done on a sample of PBMCs. The receptor set was obtained from a man aged 25 to 40 in good health and CMV-seropositive.

This CDR3 reads CASSDPRGGETQYF. CDR3 sequence (DNA): TGTGCCAGCAGTGATCCGCGGGGGGGCGAGACCCAGTACTTC. The genes are TRBV25-1 and TRBJ2-5, with TRBD2 matching over 9 bases. J lost 5 bases, V lost 3 bases, and 4 bases had no gene match. The CDR3 runs 14 residues. Germline assignment: CDR1 MGHDK and CDR2 SYGVNS.

This chain uses TRBV2 with TRBJ1-2; a weak D match, TRBD1 (5 bases). The CDR3 consists of 12 residues. Trimming removed 6 bases at V and 1 base at J, with 6 bases between. The germline V gene encodes CDR1 SNHLY and CDR2 FYNNEI. The CDR3 DNA sequence: TGTGCCAGCAGCAGGGTTAACTATGGCTACACCTTC. This gives the protein CASSRVNYGYTF.

The V call is TRBV6-1, the J call TRBJ1-5; D call uncertain. Germline V CDR1 and CDR2: MNHNS, SASEGT. The CDR3 contains 15 residues. Between the trimmed V and J ends, which lost 0 bases and 2 bases, there was a span of 8 bases. CDR3 bases: TGTGCCAGCAGTGAAGCCGAGACTCGCAATCAGCCCCAGCATTTT. Protein product: CASSEAETRNQPQHF.

The genes are TRBV19 and TRBJ1-5; 8 bases fit TRBD1. Germline trimming cut 8 bases from V and 3 bases from J; bases unmatched to any gene: 9. CDR3 size: 15 residues. Per germline, CDR1 LNHDA and CDR2 SQIVND (reference sequence). CDR3 amino acids: CASSDRASSNQPQHF. The CDR3 DNA reads as TGTGCCAGTTCGGACAGGGCGAGTTCCAATCAGCCCCAGCATTTT.

V and J are TRBV9 and TRBJ2-2; TRBD1 matches at 8 bases. Trimming took 4 bases from V and 4 from J; bases not matched to a gene: 6. In germline, CDR1 is SGDLS, CDR2 YYNGEE. The CDR3 has 15 amino acids. The CDR3 DNA sequence: TGTGCCAGCAGCCCGACAGGGGTCGTCACCGGGGAGCTGTTTTTT. It translates to CASSPTGVVTGELFF.

This rearrangement joins TRBV5-6 to TRBJ2-6; 9 nucleotides line up with TRBD2. The CDR3 sequence is 19 residues long. V lost 6 bases, J lost 0 bases, and 13 bases stayed unmatched. Germline assignment: CDR1 SGHDT and CDR2 YYEEEE. The CDR3 DNA reads TGTGCCAGCATGCGGGGGGGAGGACGGTTCAGCTCTGGGGCCAACGTCCTGACTTTC. Translating gives CASMRGGGRFSSGANVLTF.

The rearrangement uses TRBV7-3 and TRBJ1-1; a possible D gene is TRBD1 (6 bases). The CDR3 totals 13 residues. V was pared by 6 bases and J by 1 base, with 9 bases between. Germline CDR1 reads SGHTA; CDR2 reads FQGTGA. CDR3 residues: CASRQGSNTEAFF. The CDR3 DNA sequence: TGTGCCAGCAGACAGGGCTCGAACACTGAAGCTTTCTTT.

The chain employs TRBV2 and TRBJ1-2; 7 nucleotides agree with TRBD1. The CDR3 runs to 12 residues. From germline, CDR1 is SNHLY and CDR2 FYNNEI. V gave up 0 bases and J gave up 12 bases; unmatched junction bases: 4. The CDR3 spells CASSEAPGTDTF. The CDR3 DNA reads as TGTGCCAGCAGTGAAGCCCCCGGGACAGACACCTTC. Filled out from reference TRBV2 and TRBJ1-2, the complete variable domain reads EPEVTQTPSHQVTQMGQEVILRCVPISNHLYFYWYRQILGQKVEFLVSFYNNEISEKSEIFDDQFSVERPDGSNFTLKIRSTKLEDSAMYFCASSEAPGTDTFGSGTRLTVV.

This chain connects TRBV19 to TRBJ1-1, with TRBD1 as a possible D gene (6 bases). Germline CDR1 LNHDA, CDR2 SQIVND (reference sequence). CDR3 size: 14 residues. Trimming shortened V by 6 bases and J by 3 bases, and 14 bases separated the two germline ends. The CDR3 reads CASRTTGLYTEAFF. CDR3 in DNA: TGTGCCAGTAGGACAACAGGGCTTTACACTGAAGCTTTCTTT.

V and J are TRBV7-9 and TRBJ1-4; 12 nucleotides agree with TRBD1. In germline, CDR1 is SEHNR, CDR2 FQNEAQ (reference sequence). The CDR3 loop spans 18 amino acids. The junction had 16 bases not matched to a gene; V was cut back by 6 bases and J by 8 bases. The CDR3, as DNA: TGTGCCAGCAGATCGGGACAGGGGGCGTTTTCTTCCTGGGAAAAACTGTTTTTT. Translating it yields CASRSGQGAFSSWEKLFF.

The chain recombines TRBV9 with TRBJ1-3; 10 bases match TRBD1. CDR1 and CDR2 (germline): SGDLS, YYNGEE. The CDR3 loop spans 16 amino acids. Trimming removed 7 bases from V and 0 bases from J; junction bases left unmatched: 7. The CDR3 is CASGTGVKRSGNTIYF. The CDR3 bases are TGTGCCAGCGGGACAGGGGTTAAGCGCTCTGGAAACACCATATATTTT.

The genes are TRBV19 and TRBJ2-3, with D possibly being TRBD2 (6 bases). V was shortened by 7 bases and J by 2 bases, with 13 bases between the two germline ends. This CDR3 is built from 14 residues. Germline V gives CDR1 LNHDA, CDR2 SQIVND (reference sequence). CDR3 nucleotides: TGTGCCAGTATGGCGGGGACTTACACAGATACGCAGTATTTT. Translating gives CASMAGTYTDTQYF.

The V call is TRBV7-8, the J call TRBJ1-5, with TRBD1 matching 11 bases. V lost 5 bases and J lost 7; bases outside the gene matches: 7. Germline CDR1 and CDR2: SGHVS and FQNEAQ. The CDR3 contains 15 residues. As DNA, the CDR3 is TGTGCCAGCAGCGTACGGACAGGGGGCGGGCAGCCCCAGCATTTT. This gives the protein CASSVRTGGGQPQHF.

The genes are TRBV21-1 and TRBJ1-1. TRBV21-1 is a listed pseudogene. The CDR3 covers 16 residues. CDR3 in DNA: TGTGCCAGCACAATCCCCGGACTGAGGGCGAACACTGAAGCTTTCTTT. Translating it yields CASTIPGLRANTEAFF.

The V gene is TRBV28, the J gene TRBJ2-7; the D gene is possibly TRBD2 (7 bases). This CDR3 comprises 16 residues. CDR1 is MDHEN and CDR2 is SYDVKM in the germline V gene. Trimming took off 6 bases at V and 2 bases at J, with 20 bases between the two ends. CDR3 DNA sequence: TGTGCCAGCAGAACTAGTGGGGCGGGGGCGCCCTACGAGCAGTACTTC. It encodes CASRTSGAGAPYEQYF.

This rearrangement joins TRBV5-1 to TRBJ1-6, with D tentatively TRBD1 (6 bases). Trimming removed 1 base at V and 5 bases at J, with 7 bases between. The CDR3 runs 14 residues. The germline V gene encodes CDR1 SGHRS and CDR2 YFSETQ. The CDR3 spells CASSLRTDNSPLHF. The CDR3 DNA follows: TGCGCCAGCAGCTTGAGGACAGATAATTCACCCCTCCACTTT.

This clone was counted between two and nine times. V and J are TRBV5-1 and TRBJ2-6; the D gene is possibly TRBD2 (5 bases). The V gene's germline CDR1 is SGHRS and CDR2 YFSETQ. The CDR3 totals 15 residues. V shed 5 bases and J shed 0 bases, with 9 bases lying between them. CDR3 DNA: TGCGCCAGCAGTGGTGGGAGCTCTGGGGCCAACGTCCTGACTTTC. Amino acid sequence: CASSGGSSGANVLTF.

As for this clone: At one boundary the junction diverges from the germline segment, which might be a read error. The chain is built from TRBV9 and TRBJ2-2; D possibly corresponds to TRBD2 (5 bases). CDR1 and CDR2 from the germline V gene are SGDLS and YYNGEE. The CDR3 loop spans 16 amino acids. CDR3 protein: CANSVGGGGGTGELFF. In DNA form, the CDR3 reads TGTGCCAACAGCGTAGGAGGAGGCGGAGGCACCGGGGAGCTGTTTTTT.

This clone was detected once. The chain recombines TRBV18 with TRBJ1-1; 8 bases line up with TRBD1. Losses at the gene ends were 3 bases for V and 4 bases for J; bases not matched to a gene: 4. CDR1 is KGHSH and CDR2 is LQKENI in the germline V gene. This CDR3 region has 14 residues. The CDR3, as DNA: TGTGCCAGCTCACCCACAGGGGGTAGCACTGAAGCTTTCTTT. Its protein is CASSPTGGSTEAFF.

The chain links TRBV5-1 to TRBJ1-3, with unresolved D. Trimming left V 0 bases short and J 2 bases short, with 6 bases between. Germline V gene sequence: CDR1 SGHRS, CDR2 YFSETQ. CDR3 size: 14 residues. The CDR3 loop is CASSLDSAGNTIYF. The DNA for the CDR3 is TGCGCCAGCAGCTTGGACTCTGCTGGAAACACCATATATTTT.

In its sample, this clone was seen once. V usage is TRBV5-4 and J usage is TRBJ1-2; the D is unclear. The CDR3 totals 13 residues. V lost 2 bases and J lost 8, with 13 bases in between. Germline values: CDR1 SGHNT, CDR2 YYREEE (reference sequence). Here the CDR3 reads CASSFGDVLGYTF. The CDR3 bases are TGTGCCAGCAGCTTCGGGGATGTATTGGGCTACACCTTC.

V usage is TRBV28 and J usage is TRBJ1-1, with TRBD1 matching over 11 bases. CDR1 is MDHEN, CDR2 SYDVKM, per germline. V shed 4 bases, J shed 5 bases, and the junction held 3 bases outside the gene matches. CDR3 length: 14 amino acids. The CDR3 DNA reads as TGTGCCAGCAGTTCGGGACAGGGGGTAACTGAAGCTTTCTTT. This codes for CASSSGQGVTEAFF.